This TCR beta chain was observed in a study of cytomegalovirus exposure and HLA in healthy donors. V was shortened by 1 base and J by 1 base, with 13 bases between the two germline ends. Germline-derived CDR1 and CDR2 are SGHNT and YENEEA. CDR3 length equals 16 residues. The PCR contained 60 Vbeta and 13 Jbeta primers. The protocol was immunoSEQ multiplex PCR, while the TCRdb copy is restricted to in-frame clones and leaves out a portion. The sample contains over 95,000 clones, 60% to 80% of which appear only once. This clonotype was sampled from a human donor in good health. The V and J genes are TRBV11-3 and TRBJ1-1; possible D gene TRBD1, 5 bases. Material for sequencing was PBMCs. The CDR3 nucleotides read TGTGCCAGCAGCTTAGCCTCCCCCCAGGGGAACACTGAAGCTTTCTTT. It encodes CASSLASPQGNTEAFF.